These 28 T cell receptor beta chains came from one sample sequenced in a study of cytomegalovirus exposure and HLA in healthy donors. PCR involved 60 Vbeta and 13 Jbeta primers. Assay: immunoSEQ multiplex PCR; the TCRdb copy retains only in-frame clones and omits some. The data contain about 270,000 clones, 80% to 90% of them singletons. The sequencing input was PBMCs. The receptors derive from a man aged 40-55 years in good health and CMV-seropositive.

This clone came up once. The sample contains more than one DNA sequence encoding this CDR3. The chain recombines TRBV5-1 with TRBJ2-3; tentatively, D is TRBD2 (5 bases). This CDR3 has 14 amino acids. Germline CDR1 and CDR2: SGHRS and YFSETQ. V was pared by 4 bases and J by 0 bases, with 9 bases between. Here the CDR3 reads CASSKGDSTDTQYF. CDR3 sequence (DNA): TGCGCCAGCAGCAAGGGAGATAGCACAGATACGCAGTATTTT.

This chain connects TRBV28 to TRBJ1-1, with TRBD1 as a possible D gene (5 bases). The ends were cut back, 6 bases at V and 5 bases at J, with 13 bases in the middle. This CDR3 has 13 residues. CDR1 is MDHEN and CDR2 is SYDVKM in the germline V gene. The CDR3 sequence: CASSKTGGTEAFF. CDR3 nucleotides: TGTGCCAGCAGCAAAACGGGGGGGACTGAAGCTTTCTTT.

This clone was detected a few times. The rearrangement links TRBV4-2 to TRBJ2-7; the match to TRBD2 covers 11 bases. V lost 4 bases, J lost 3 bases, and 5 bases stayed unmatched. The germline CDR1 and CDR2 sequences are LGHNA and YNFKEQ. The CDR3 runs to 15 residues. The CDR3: CASSPLAGGNYEQYF. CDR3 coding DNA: TGTGCCAGCAGCCCATTAGCGGGAGGGAACTACGAGCAGTACTTC.

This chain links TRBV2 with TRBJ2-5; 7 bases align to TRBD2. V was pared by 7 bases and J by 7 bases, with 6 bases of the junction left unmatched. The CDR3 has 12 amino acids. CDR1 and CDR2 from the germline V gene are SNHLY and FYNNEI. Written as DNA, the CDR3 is TGTGCCAGCAACCCCGGACTAGGGACCCAGTACTTC. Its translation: CASNPGLGTQYF.

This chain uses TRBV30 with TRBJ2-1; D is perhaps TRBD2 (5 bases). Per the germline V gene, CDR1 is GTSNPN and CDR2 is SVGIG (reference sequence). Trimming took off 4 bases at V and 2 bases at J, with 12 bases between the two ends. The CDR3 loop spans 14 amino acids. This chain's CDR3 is CAWIEGAPYNEQFF. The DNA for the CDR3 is TGTGCCTGGATAGAGGGAGCCCCCTACAATGAGCAGTTCTTC.

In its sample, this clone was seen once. The CDR3 bases are TGTGCCAGCAGCTTAGCGGCTTTGGAGACCCAGTACTTC. It codes for CASSLAALETQYF. The gene calls are TRBV7-2 and TRBJ2-5; no clear D gene. The CDR3 runs to 13 residues. Trimming removed 0 bases at V and 5 bases at J, with 7 bases between. Germline CDR1 SGHTA, CDR2 FQGNSA.

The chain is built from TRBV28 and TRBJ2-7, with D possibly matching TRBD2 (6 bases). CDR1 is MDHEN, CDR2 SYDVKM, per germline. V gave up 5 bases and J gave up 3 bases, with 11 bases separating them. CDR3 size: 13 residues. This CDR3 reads CASSHRGYYEQYF. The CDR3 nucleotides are TGTGCCAGCAGTCATCGGGGGTACTACGAGCAGTACTTC.

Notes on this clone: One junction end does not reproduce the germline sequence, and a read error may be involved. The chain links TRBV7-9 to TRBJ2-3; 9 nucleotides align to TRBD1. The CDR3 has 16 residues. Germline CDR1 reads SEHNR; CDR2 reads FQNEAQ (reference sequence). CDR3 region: CSSSFERDRGTDTQYF. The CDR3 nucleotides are TGTTCCAGCAGCTTCGAGCGGGACAGGGGCACAGATACGCAGTATTTT. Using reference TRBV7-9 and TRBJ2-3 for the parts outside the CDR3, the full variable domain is DTGVSQNPRHKITKRGQNVTFRCDPISEHNRLYWYRQTLGQGPEFLTYFQNEAQLEKSRLLSDRFSAERPKGSFSTLEIQRTEQGDSAMYLCSSSFERDRGTDTQYFGPGTRLTVL.

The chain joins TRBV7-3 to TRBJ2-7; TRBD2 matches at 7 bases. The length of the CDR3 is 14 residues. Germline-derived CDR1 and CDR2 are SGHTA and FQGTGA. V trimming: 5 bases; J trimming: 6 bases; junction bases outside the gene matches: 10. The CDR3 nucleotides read TGTGCCAGCAGCCCCGGGAGTAGGGAGGGCGAGCAGTACTTC. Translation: CASSPGSREGEQYF. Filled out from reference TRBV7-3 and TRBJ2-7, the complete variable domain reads GAGVSQTPSNKVTEKGKYVELRCDPISGHTALYWYRQSLGQGPEFLIYFQGTGAADDSGLPNDRFFAVRPEGSVSTLKIQRTERGDSAVYLCASSPGSREGEQYFGPGTRLTVT.

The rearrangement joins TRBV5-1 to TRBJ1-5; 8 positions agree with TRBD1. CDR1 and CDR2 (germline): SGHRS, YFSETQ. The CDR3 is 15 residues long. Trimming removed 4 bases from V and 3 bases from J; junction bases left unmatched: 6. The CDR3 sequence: CASSRTTGDNQPQHF. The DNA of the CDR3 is TGCGCCAGCAGCCGAACGACAGGGGACAATCAGCCCCAGCATTTT.

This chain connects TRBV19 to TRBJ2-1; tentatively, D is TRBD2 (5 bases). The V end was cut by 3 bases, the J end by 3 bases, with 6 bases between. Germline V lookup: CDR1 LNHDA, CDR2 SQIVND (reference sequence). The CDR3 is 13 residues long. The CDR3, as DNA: TGTGCCAGTAGTATTGGACTCTACAATGAGCAGTTCTTC. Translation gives CASSIGLYNEQFF. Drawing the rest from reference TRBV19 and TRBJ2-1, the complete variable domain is DGGITQSPKYLFRKEGQNVTLSCEQNLNHDAMYWYRQDPGQGLRLIYYSQIVNDFQKGDIAEGYSVSREKKESFPLTVTSAQKNPTAFYLCASSIGLYNEQFFGPGTRLTVL.

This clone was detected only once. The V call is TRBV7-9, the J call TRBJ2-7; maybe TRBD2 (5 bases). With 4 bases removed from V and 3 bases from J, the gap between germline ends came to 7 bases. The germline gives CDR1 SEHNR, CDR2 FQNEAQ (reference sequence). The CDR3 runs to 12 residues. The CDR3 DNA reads TGTGCCAGCAGCTCGGACTTCTACGAGCAGTACTTC. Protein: CASSSDFYEQYF.

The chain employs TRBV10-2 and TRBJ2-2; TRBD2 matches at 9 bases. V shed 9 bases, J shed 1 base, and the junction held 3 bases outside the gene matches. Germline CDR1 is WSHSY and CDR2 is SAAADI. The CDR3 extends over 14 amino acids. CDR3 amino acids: CASMTSGNTGELFF. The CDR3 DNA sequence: TGCGCCAGTATGACTAGCGGGAACACCGGGGAGCTGTTTTTT.

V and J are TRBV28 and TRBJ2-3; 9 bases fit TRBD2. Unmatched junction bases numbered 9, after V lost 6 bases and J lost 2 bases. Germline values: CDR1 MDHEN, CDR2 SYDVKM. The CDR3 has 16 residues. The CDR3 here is CASSLTSGELTDTQYF. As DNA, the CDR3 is TGTGCCAGCAGCCTGACTAGCGGAGAACTCACAGATACGCAGTATTTT. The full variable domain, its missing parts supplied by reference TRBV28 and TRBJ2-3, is DVKVTQSSRYLVKRTGEKVFLECVQDMDHENMFWYRQDPGLGLRLIYFSYDVKMKEKGDIPEGYSVSREKKERFSLILESASTNQTSMYLCASSLTSGELTDTQYFGPGTRLTVL.

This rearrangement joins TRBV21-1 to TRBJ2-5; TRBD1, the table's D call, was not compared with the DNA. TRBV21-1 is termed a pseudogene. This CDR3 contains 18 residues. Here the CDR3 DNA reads TGTGCCAGCAGCAAAGACAGCCTAACAGGGGGCAATATCGAGACCCAGTACTTC. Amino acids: CASSKDSLTGGNIETQYF.

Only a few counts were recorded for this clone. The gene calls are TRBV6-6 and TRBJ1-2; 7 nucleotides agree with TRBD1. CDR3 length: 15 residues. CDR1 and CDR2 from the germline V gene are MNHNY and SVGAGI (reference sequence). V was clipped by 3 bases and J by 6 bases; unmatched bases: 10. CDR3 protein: CASSYSTVGGDGYTF. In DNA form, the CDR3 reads TGTGCCAGCAGTTATTCAACCGTAGGGGGCGATGGCTACACCTTC.

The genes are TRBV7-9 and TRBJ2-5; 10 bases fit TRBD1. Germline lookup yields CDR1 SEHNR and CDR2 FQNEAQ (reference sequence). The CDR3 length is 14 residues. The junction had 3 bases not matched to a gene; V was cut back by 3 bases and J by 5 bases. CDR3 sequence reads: CASSLGTGVETQYF. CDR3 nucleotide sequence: TGTGCCAGCAGCTTGGGGACAGGGGTGGAGACCCAGTACTTC. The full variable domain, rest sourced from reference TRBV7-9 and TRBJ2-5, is DTGVSQNPRHKITKRGQNVTFRCDPISEHNRLYWYRQTLGQGPEFLTYFQNEAQLEKSRLLSDRFSAERPKGSFSTLEIQRTEQGDSAMYLCASSLGTGVETQYFGPGTRLLVL.

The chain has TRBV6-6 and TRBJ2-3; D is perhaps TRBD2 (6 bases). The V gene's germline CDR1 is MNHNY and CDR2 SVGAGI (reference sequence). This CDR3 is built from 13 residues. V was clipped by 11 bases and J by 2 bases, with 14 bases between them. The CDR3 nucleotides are TGTGCCGGCATGGGGGGATCCACAGATACGCAGTATTTT. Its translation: CAGMGGSTDTQYF.

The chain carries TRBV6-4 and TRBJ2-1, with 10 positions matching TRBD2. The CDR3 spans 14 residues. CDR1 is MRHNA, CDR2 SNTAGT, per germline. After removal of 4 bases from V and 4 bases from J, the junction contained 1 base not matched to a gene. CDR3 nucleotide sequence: TGTGCCAGCAGTGCTAGCGGGGGTTACAATGAGCAGTTCTTC. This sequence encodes CASSASGGYNEQFF.

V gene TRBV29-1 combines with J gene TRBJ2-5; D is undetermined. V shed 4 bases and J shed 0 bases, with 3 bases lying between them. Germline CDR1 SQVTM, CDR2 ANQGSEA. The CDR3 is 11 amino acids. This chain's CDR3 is CSVVDQETQYF. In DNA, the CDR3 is TGCAGCGTTGTCGACCAAGAGACCCAGTACTTC.

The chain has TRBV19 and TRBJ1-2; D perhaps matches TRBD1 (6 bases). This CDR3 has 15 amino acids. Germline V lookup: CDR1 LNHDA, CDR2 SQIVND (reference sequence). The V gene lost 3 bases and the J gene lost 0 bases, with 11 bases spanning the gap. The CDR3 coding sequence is TGTGCCAGTAGTATTCAGGGGCCACCTAACTATGGCTACACCTTC. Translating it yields CASSIQGPPNYGYTF.

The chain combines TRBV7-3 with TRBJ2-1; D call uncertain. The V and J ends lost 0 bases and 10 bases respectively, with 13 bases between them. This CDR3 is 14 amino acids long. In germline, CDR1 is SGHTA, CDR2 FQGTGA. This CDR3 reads CASSLTYAGSEQFF. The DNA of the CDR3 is TGTGCCAGCAGCTTAACGTACGCAGGCTCCGAGCAGTTCTTC.

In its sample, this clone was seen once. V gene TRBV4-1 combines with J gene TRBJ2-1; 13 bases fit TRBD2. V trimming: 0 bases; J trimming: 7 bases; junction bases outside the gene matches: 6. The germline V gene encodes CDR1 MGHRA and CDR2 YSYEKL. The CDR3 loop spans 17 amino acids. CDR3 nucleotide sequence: TGCGCCAGCAGCCAAGATTACGGGACTAGCGGGAAAAATGAGCAGTTCTTC. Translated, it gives CASSQDYGTSGKNEQFF.

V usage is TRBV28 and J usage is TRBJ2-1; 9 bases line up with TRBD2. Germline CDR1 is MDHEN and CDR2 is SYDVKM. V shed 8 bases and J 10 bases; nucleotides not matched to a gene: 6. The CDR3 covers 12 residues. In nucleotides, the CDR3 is TGTGCCAGCCGACTAGCGGCCAAGGAGCAGTTCTTC. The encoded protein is CASRLAAKEQFF.

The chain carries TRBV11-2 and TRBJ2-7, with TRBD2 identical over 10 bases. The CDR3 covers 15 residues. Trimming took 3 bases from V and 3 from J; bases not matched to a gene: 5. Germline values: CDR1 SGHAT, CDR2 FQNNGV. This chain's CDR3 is CASSFGTSENYEQYF. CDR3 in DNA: TGTGCCAGCAGCTTCGGGACTAGCGAGAACTACGAGCAGTACTTC.

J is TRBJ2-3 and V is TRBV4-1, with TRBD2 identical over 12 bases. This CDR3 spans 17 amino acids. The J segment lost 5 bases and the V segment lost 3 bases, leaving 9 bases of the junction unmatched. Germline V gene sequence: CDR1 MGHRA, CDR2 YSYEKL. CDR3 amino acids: CASSHPTSGRMVDTQYF. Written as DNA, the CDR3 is TGCGCCAGCAGCCACCCCACTAGCGGGAGGATGGTAGATACGCAGTATTTT.

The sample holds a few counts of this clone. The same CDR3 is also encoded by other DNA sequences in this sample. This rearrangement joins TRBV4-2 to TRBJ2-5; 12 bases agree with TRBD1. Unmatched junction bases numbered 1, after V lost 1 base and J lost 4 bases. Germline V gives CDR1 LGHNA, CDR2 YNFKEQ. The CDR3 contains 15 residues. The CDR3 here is CASSQGGQGAETQYF. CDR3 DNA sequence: TGTGCCAGCAGCCAAGGGGGACAGGGGGCAGAGACCCAGTACTTC.

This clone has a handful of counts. The CDR3 nucleotides read TGCGCCAGCAGTGAGTCGAGGCAGCTAGATCAGCCCCAGCATTTT. Its translation is CASSESRQLDQPQHF. The chain couples TRBV10-2 to TRBJ1-5; D is uncertain. With 0 bases removed from V and 5 bases from J, the gap between germline ends came to 11 bases. Germline-derived CDR1 and CDR2 are WSHSY and SAAADI. The CDR3 consists of 15 residues.